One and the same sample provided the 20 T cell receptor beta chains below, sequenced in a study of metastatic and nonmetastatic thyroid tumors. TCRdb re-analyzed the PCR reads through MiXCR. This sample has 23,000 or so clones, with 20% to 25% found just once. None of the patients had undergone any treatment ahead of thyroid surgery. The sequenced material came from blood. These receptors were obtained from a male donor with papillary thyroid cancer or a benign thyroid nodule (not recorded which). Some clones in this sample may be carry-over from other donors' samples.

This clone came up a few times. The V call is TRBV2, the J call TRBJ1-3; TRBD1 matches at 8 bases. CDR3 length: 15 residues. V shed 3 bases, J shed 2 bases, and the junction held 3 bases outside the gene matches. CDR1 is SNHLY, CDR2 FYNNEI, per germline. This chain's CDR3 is CASSEDRVTGNTIYF. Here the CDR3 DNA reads TGTGCCAGCAGTGAGGACAGGGTAACTGGAAACACCATATATTTT.

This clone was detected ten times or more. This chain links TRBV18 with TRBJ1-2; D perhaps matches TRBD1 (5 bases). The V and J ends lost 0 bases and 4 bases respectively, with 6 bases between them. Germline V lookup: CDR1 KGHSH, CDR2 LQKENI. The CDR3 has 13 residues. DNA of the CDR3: TGTGCCAGCTCACCACCGGGGCTCTATGGCTACACCTTC. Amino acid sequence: CASSPPGLYGYTF.

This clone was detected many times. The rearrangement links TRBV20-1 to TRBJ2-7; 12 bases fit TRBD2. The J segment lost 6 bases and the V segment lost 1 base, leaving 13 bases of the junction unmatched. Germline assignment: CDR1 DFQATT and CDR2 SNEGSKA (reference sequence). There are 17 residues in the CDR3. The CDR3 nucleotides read TGCAGTGCTAGAGTGGAATCGGGGCTAGCGGGGGGGCTCGAGCAGTACTTC. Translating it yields CSARVESGLAGGLEQYF.

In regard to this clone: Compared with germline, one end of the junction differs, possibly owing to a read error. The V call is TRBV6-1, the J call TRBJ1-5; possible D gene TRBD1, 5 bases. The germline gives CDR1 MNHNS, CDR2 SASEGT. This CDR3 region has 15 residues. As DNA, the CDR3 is TGTGTCAGCAGCCACTCGGGGGGAGGCAATCAGCCCCAGCATTTT. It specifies CVSSHSGGGNQPQHF.

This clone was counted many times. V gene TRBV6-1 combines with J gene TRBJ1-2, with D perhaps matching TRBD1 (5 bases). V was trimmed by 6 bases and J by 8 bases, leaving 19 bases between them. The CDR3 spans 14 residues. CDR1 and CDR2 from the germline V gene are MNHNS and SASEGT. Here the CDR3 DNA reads TGTGCCAGCAGGCCCCCGGAAGACAGTCACGGCTACACCTTC. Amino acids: CASRPPEDSHGYTF.

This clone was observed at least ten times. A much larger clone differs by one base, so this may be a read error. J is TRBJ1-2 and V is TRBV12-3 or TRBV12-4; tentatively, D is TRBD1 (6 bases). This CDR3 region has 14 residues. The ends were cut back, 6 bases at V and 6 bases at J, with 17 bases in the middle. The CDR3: CASRRAGESHGYTF. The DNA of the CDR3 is TGTGCCAGCAGAAGGGCAGGGGAATCGCATGGCTACACCTTC.

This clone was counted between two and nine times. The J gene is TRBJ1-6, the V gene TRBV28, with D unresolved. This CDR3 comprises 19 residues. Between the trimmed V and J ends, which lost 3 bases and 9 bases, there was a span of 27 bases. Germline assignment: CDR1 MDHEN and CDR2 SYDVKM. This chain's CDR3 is CASSFFRPSRWRRCSPLHF. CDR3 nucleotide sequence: TGTGCCAGCAGTTTTTTTCGTCCCTCCAGGTGGAGGCGTTGTTCACCCCTCCACTTT. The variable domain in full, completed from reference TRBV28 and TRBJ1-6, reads DVKVTQSSRYLVKRTGEKVFLECVQDMDHENMFWYRQDPGLGLRLIYFSYDVKMKEKGDIPEGYSVSREKKERFSLILESASTNQTSMYLCASSFFRPSRWRRCSPLHFGNGTRLTVT.

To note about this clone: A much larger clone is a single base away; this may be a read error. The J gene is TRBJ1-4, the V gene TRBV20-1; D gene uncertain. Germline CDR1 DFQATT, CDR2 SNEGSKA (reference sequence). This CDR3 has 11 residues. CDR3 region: CSAHFNEKLLF. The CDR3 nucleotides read TGCAGTGCTCATTTCAATGAAAAACTGCTTTTT.

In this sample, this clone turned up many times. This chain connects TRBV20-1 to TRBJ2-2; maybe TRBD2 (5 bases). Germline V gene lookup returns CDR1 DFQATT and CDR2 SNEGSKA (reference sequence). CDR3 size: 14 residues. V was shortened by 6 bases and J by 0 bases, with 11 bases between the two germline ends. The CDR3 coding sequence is TGCAGTGCCCCCTCGGACTCGAACACCGGGGAGCTGTTTTTT. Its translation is CSAPSDSNTGELFF.

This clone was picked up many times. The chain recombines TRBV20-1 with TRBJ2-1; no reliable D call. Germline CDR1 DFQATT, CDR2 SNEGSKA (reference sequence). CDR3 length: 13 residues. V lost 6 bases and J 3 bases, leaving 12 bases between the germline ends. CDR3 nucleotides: TGCAGTGCCATTAGATCCCACTACAATGAGCAGTTCTTC. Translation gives CSAIRSHYNEQFF.

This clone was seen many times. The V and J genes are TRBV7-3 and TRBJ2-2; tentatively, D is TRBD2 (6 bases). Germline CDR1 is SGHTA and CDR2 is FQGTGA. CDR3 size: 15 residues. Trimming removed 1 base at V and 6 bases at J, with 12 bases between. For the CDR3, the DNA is TGTGCCAGCAGCTTAAGCGGGGATTCATCCGGGGAGCTGTTTTTT. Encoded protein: CASSLSGDSSGELFF. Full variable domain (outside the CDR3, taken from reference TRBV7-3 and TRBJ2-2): GAGVSQTPSNKVTEKGKYVELRCDPISGHTALYWYRQSLGQGPEFLIYFQGTGAADDSGLPNDRFFAVRPEGSVSTLKIQRTERGDSAVYLCASSLSGDSSGELFFGEGSRLTVL.

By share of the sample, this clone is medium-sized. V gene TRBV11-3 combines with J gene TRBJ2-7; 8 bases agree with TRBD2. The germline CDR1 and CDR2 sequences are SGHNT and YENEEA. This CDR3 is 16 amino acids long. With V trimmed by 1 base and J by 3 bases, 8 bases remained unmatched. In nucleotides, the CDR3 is TGTGCCAGCAGCTTAGGCCTAGCGGGTACGGGCTACGAGCAGTACTTC. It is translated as CASSLGLAGTGYEQYF.

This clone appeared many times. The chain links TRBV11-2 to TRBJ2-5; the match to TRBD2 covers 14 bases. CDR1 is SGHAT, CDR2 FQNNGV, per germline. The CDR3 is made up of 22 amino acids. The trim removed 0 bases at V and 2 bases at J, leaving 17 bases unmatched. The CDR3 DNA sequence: TGTGCCAGCAGCTTAGATGTGCCGTGGGGACTAGCGGGGGCGAAGCGGCAAGAGACCCAGTACTTC. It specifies CASSLDVPWGLAGAKRQETQYF.

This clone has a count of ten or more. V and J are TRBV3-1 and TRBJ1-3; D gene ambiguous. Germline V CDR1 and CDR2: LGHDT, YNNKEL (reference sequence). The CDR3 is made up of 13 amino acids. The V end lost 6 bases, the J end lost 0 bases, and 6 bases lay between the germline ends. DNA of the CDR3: TGTGCCAGCAGACAGCGCTCTGGAAACACCATATATTTT. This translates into CASRQRSGNTIYF.

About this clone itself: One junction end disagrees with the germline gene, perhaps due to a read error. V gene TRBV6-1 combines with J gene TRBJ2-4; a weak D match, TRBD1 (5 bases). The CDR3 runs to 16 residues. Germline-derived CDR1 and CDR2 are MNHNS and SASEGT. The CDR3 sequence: CASSTLSHWTKNIQYF. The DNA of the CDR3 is TGTGCCAGCAGTACCCTCTCCCACTGGACAAAAAACATTCAGTATTTC.

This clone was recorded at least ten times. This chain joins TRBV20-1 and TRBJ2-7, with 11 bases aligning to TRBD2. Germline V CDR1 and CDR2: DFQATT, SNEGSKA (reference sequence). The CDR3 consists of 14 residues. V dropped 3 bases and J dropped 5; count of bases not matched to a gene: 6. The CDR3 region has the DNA TGCAGTGCTAGGCCTACTAGCGGGAGTAACGAGCAGTACTTC. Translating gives CSARPTSGSNEQYF.

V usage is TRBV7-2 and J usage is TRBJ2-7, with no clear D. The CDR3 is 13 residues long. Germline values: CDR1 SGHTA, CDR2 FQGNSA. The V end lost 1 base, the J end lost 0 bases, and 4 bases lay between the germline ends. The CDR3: CASSLGISYEQYF. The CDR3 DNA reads TGTGCCAGCAGCTTAGGCATCTCCTACGAGCAGTACTTC.

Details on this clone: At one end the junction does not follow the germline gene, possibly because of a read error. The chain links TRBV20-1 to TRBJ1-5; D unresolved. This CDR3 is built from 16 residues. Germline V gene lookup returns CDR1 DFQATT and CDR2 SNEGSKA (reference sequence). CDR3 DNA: TGCAGTGCTAGAGATTCGTTAAGACTTAGCAATGAGCCCGAGCATTTT. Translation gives CSARDSLRLSNEPEHF.

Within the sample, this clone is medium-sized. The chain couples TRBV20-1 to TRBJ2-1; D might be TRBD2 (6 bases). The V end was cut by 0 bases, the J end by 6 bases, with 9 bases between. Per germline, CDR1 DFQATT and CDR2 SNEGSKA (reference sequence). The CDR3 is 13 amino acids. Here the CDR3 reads CSARDLGGNEQFF. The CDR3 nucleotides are TGCAGTGCTAGAGATCTGGGGGGCAATGAGCAGTTCTTC.

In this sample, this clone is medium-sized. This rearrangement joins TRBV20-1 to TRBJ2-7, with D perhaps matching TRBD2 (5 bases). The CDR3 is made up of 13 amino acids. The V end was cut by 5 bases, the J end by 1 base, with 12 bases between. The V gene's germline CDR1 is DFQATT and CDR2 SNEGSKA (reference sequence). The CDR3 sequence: CSAAPEGSYEQYF. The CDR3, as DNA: TGCAGTGCTGCCCCCGAGGGATCCTACGAGCAGTACTTC.